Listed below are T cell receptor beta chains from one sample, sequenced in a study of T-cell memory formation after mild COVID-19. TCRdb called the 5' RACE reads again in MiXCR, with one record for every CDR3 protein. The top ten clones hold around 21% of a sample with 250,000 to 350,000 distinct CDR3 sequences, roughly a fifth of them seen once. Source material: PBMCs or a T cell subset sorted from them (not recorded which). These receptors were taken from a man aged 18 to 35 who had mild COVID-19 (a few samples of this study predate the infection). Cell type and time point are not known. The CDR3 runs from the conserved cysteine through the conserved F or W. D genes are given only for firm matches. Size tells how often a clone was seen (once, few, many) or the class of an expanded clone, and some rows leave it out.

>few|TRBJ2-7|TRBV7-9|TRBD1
TGTGCCAGCAGCGGCACCGGGACAGGGGACTACGAGCAGTACTTC
CASSGTGTGDYEQYF
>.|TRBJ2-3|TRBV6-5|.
TGTGCCAGCAGTATGGGGGCGAAGGATACGCAGTATTTT
CASSMGAKDTQYF
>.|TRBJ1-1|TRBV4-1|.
TGCGCCAGCAGCCATATGGGGGAGGACACTGAAGCTTTCTTT
CASSHMGEDTEAFF
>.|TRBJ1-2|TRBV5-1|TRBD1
TGCGCCAGCAGCCTAGGACAGGGTTCGGGTGGCTACACCTTC
CASSLGQGSGGYTF
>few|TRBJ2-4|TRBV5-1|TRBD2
TGCGCCAGCAGCTTTTCCCTAGCGGGTCCTGGAGACATTCAGTACTTC
CASSFSLAGPGDIQYF
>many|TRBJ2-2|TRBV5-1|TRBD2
TGCGCCAGCAGCCCGGGGACTAGCGGGGGGCCCCGCACCGGGGAGCTGTTTTTT
CASSPGTSGGPRTGELFF
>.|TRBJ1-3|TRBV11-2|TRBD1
TGTGCCAGCAGCTTAGTCGGACAGGGGCCTGGAAACACCATATATTTT
CASSLVGQGPGNTIYF
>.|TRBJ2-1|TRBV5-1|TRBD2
TGCGCCAGCAGTCCAGGTCTAGCGGCCTCCTACAATGAGCAGTTCTTC
CASSPGLAASYNEQFF
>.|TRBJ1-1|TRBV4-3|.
TGCGCCAGCAGCCAACAGACAGTGAACACTGAAGCTTTCTTT
CASSQQTVNTEAFF
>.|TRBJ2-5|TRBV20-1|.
TGCAGTGCACGCAAACCCGGGGCTCGACAAGAGACCCAGTACTTC
CSARKPGARQETQYF
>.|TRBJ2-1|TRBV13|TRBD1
TGTGCCAGCAGCTTAGAAACCGGGACAGGGGAGAAGCAGTTCTTC
CASSLETGTGEKQFF
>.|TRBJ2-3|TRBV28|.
TGTGCCAGCAGGTTAGGGGGTTTGACAGATACGCAGTATTTT
CASRLGGLTDTQYF
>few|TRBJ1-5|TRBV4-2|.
TGTGCCAGCAGCCAACAGGACGGCCTTAGCAATCAGCCCCAGCATTTT
CASSQQDGLSNQPQHF
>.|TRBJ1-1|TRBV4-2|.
TGTGCCAGCAGCCAAGAAAAGAACACTGAAGCTTTCTTT
CASSQEKNTEAFF
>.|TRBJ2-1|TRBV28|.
TGTGCCACCTCCCGGGTGGGGCAGTTCTTC
CATSRVGQFF
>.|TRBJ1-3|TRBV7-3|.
TGTGCCAGCAGCTTAACGGGGCAGGGCTTTGACACCATATATTTT
CASSLTGQGFDTIYF
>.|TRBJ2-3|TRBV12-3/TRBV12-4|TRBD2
TGTGCCAGCTTCCGGGGGGGCACAGATACGCAGTATTTT
CASFRGGTDTQYF
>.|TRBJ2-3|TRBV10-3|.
TGTGCCATCAGTGACGCGGCAAGTGATACGCAGTATTTT
CAISDAASDTQYF
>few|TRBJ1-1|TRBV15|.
TGTGCCACCAGCAGAACAGGGACTGGCGCTTTCTTT
CATSRTGTGAFF
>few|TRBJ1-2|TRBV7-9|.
TGTGCCAGCAGCTCCGTTCAGACCGAGATTAACTATGGCTACACCTTC
CASSSVQTEINYGYTF
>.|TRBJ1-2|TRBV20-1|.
TGCAGTGCTAGGGAGGCCGGCCCCTATGGCTACACCTTC
CSAREAGPYGYTF
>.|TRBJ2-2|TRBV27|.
TGTGCCAGCAGTAACTTTTTAGCCGGCACCGGGGAGCTGTTTTTT
CASSNFLAGTGELFF
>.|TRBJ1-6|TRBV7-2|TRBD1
TGTGCCAGCAGCTCGGGGACAGGGGGTTCACCCCTCCACTTT
CASSSGTGGSPLHF
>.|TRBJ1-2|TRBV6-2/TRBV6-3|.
TGTGCCAGCAGCTTCAGCGAGATCAACTATGGCTACACCTTC
CASSFSEINYGYTF
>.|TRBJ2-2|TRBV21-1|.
TGTGCCAGCAGCCGGGTCGCGGGGTCGAACACCGGGGAGCTGTTTTTT
CASSRVAGSNTGELFF
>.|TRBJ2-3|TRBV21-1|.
TGTGCCAGCAGCAAATCGTTCGGTACTAGCGGCTCAGATACGCAGTATTTT
CASSKSFGTSGSDTQYF
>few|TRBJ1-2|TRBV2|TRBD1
TGTGCCAGCAGTGAGGACAGGTGGGACTATGGCTACACCTTC
CASSEDRWDYGYTF
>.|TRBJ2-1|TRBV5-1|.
TGCGCCAGCAGCAGGCGGGGTTCCTACAATGAGCAGTTCTTC
CASSRRGSYNEQFF
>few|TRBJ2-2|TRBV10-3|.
TGTGCCATCAGTGAACTGGAGGGCGGGGAGCTGTTTTTT
CAISELEGGELFF
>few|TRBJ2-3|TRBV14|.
TGTGCCAGCAGCCAAGCGGGGTTCCTCACAGATACGCAGTATTTT
CASSQAGFLTDTQYF
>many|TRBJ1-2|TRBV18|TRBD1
TGTGCCAGCAGCCCCGGGACAGGGTATGGCTACACCTTC
CASSPGTGYGYTF
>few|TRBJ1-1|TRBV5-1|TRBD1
TGCGCCAGCGAACAGGGGTTAAGAAAAACTGAAGCTTTCTTT
CASEQGLRKTEAFF
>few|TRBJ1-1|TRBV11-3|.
TGTGCCAGCAGCTTAATACAGAACACTGAAGCTTTCTTT
CASSLIQNTEAFF
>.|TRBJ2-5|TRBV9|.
TGTGCCAGCAGCCCTCGGTGGGACAACACAGAGACCCAGTACTTC
CASSPRWDNTETQYF
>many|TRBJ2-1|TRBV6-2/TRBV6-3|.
TGTGCCAGCAGTTATCGGCTACCGACCATATACAATGAGCAGTTCTTC
CASSYRLPTIYNEQFF
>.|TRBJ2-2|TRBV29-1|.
TGCAGCGCTGGACAATCAAGGACCGGGGAGCTGTTTTTT
CSAGQSRTGELFF
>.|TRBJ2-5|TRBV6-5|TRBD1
TGTGCCAGCAGTTACTCTCACAGGGGAGTGGAGACCCAGTACTTC
CASSYSHRGVETQYF
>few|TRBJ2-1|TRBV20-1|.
TGCAGTGCTAGAAAACGGGGGCCGGGGAATGAGCAGTTCTTC
CSARKRGPGNEQFF
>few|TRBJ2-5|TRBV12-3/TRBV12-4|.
TGTGCCAGCCGGGGAGAGGGATTCCAAGAGACCCAGTACTTC
CASRGEGFQETQYF
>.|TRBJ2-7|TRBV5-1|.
TGCGCCAGCAGCCAAGGAACTAGCCCCTACTACGAGCAGTACTTC
CASSQGTSPYYEQYF
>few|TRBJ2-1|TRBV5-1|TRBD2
TGCGCCAGCAGCTTGGTCGGGCTAGCGGGGGGAGTCTCCTACAATGAGCAGTTCTTC
CASSLVGLAGGVSYNEQFF
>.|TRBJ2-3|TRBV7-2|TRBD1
TGTGCCAGCAGCAAGCCCTACAGGGGGCCTGGAGATACGCAGTATTTT
CASSKPYRGPGDTQYF
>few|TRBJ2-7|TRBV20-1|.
TGCAGTGCTAGAGATCAACGACTGCTCGAGCAGTACTTC
CSARDQRLLEQYF
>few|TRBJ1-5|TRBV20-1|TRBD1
TGCAGTGCTAGAGCCGACGACAGGGGATCTCAGCCCCAGCATTTT
CSARADDRGSQPQHF